The entry below gives a single T cell receptor beta chain sequence along with its context. The antigen is not known. The CDR3 sequence is 15 residues long. V was cut by 2 bases and J by 2 bases, with 13 bases left in between. Per germline, CDR1 LNHDA and CDR2 SQIVND (reference sequence). The data originate from a study of shared clonotypes between healthy human individuals. Study results and caveats: Generally, estimated richness proved larger in naive subsets than it did in memory subsets.

Original data processing: Filtering differed for immunoSEQ, which gave only junction sequences without quality scores. Data came from immunoSEQ multiplex PCR; TCRdb stores just in-frame clones and leaves some out. The V and J calls and clone size are taken from that table; D and trimming were inferred from the DNA. The table shows approximately 1.1 million clones, with 70% to 80% occurring only once. V and J are TRBV19 and TRBJ2-7, with D possibly TRBD1 on 6 matching bases. The sequencing sample was made of memory CD4+ T cells from PBMCs. Subset given: CD45RA-negative fraction. The sequence was obtained from a man between 18 and 29 years old in good health. Some clones in this sample may be carry-over from other donors' samples. CDR3 sequence (DNA): TGTGCCAGTAGTATAACCGGACAGCAACCCTACGAGCAGTACTTC. Its protein is CASSITGQQPYEQYF.